Sequencing of this T cell receptor (beta chain) was carried out in a study of shared clonotypes between healthy human individuals. The test was conducted at deep level. Profiling relied on immunoSEQ multiplex PCR, and the TCRdb table lists in-frame clones only, not all of them. The table lists around 940,000 clones, around three quarters of them singletons. The donors were all Caucasian adults (living in Nashville, Tennessee). Germline V gives CDR1 GTSNPN, CDR2 SVGIG (reference sequence). This CDR3 has 19 amino acids. Trimming at V came to 2 bases and at J to 1 base, leaving 14 bases not matched to a gene.

Sequencing used memory CD4+ T cells sorted from blood. Specified subset: CD45RA-negative fraction. The TCR comes from a man between 18 and 35 years old in good health. The chain links TRBV30 to TRBJ2-1, with 10 bases fitting TRBD2. CDR3 protein: CAWSQLSGRLYFSYNEQFF. CDR3 bases: TGTGCCTGGAGTCAACTTAGCGGGAGGCTTTATTTTTCCTACAATGAGCAGTTCTTC.